This TCR beta chain was profiled in a study of blood T cells in healthy people across ages. The study, taken as a whole, reports: Naive and antigen-experienced cells were not separated, limiting conclusive comparison. CMV status of donors was unknown, possibly confounding expanded clonotype changes.

Each donor had about 9.6 milliliters of peripheral blood drawn. With a J-beta primer mix and a sample-barcoded 5' primer, a second PCR ran roughly 6 to 11 cycles. MiXCR was run by TCRdb on the 5' RACE reads, yielding one entry per CDR3 protein. The repertoire includes around 800,000 distinct CDR3 sequences, under 55% of them detected once, and about 19% sits in the top ten. Germline V lookup: CDR1 DFQATT, CDR2 SNEGSKA (reference sequence). Trimming removed 8 bases from V and 4 bases from J, with 21 bases in between. The CDR3 contains 15 residues. In this sample, this clonotype turned up a few times. Its target is unknown.

The sample comprised blood. The J gene is TRBJ2-1, the V gene TRBV20-1; perhaps TRBD2 as D (6 bases). The TCR sequence derives from a man aged 60 to 69 in good health. The CDR3 here is CSQSAGINTYNEQFF. In DNA form, the CDR3 reads TGCAGTCAAAGCGCGGGAATCAATACTTACAATGAGCAGTTCTTC.